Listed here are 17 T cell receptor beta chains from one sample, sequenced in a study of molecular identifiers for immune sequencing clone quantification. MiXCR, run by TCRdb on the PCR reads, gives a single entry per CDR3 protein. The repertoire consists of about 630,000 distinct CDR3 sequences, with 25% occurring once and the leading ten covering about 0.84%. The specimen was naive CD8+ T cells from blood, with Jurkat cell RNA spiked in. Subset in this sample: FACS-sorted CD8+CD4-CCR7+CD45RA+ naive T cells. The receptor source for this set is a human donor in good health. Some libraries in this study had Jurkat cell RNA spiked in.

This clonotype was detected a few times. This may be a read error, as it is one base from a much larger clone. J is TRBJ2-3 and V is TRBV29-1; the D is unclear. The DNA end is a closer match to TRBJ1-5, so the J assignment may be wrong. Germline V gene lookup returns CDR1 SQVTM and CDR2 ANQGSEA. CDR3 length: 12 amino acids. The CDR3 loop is CSVVSSSDTQHF. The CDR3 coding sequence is TGCAGCGTTGTATCTTCATCAGATACGCAGCATTTT.

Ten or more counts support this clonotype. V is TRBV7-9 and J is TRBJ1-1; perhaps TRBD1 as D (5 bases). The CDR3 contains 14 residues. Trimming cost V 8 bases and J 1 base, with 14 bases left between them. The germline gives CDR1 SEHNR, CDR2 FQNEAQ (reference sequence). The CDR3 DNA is TGTGCCAGCGGGGGGGACCGGGCGAACACTGAAGCTTTCTTT. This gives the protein CASGGDRANTEAFF.

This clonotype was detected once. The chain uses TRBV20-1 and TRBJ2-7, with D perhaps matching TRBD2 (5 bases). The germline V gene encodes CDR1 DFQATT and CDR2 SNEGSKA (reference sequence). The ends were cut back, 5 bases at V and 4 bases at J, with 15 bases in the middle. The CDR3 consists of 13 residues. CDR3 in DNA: TGCAGTGCTCCCTCAGCGGAGGCGTACGAGCAGTACTTC. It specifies CSAPSAEAYEQYF.

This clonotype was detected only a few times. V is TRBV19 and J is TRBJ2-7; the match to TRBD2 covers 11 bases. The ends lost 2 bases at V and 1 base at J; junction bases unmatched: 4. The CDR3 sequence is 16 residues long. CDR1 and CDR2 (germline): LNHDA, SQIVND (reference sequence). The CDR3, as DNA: TGTGCCAGTAGTATACTAGCGGGAGGCCCGTCCTACGAGCAGTACTTC. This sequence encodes CASSILAGGPSYEQYF.

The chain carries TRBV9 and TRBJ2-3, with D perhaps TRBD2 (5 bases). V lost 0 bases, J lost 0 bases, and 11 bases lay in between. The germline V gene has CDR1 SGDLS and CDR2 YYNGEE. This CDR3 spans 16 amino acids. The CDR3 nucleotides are TGTGCCAGCAGCGTAGCTACTGGAGGAAGCACAGATACGCAGTATTTT. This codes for CASSVATGGSTDTQYF.

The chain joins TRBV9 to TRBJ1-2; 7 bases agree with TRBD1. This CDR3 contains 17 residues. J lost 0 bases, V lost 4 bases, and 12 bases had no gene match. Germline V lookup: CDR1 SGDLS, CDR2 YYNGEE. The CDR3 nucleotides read TGTGCCAGCAGCCCCGGGACAGAGGGCGTCGCTAACTATGGCTACACCTTC. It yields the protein CASSPGTEGVANYGYTF.

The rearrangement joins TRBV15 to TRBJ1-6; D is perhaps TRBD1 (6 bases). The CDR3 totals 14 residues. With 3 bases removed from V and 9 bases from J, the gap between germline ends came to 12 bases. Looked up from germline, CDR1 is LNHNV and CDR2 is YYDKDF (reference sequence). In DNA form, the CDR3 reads TGTGCCACCAGCAGTTCAGGGGCGGGTTCACCCCTCCACTTT. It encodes CATSSSGAGSPLHF.

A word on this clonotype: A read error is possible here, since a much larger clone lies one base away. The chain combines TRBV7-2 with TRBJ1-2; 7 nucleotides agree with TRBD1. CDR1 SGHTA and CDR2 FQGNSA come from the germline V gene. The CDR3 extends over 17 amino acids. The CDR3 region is CDSSSTPRTGGSYGYTF. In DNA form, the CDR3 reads TGTGACAGCAGCTCGACGCCGAGGACAGGCGGCTCCTATGGCTACACCTTC.

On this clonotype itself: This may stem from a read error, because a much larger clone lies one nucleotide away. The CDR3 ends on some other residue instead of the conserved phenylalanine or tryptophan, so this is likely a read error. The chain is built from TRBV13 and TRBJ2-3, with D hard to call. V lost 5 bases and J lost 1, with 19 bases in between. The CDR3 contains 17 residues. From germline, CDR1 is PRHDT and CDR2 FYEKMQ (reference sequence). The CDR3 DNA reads TGTGCCAGCAGCCCCAGATCGTCCCTCAAGCGCACAGATACGCAGTATTCT. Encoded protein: CASSPRSSLKRTDTQYS.

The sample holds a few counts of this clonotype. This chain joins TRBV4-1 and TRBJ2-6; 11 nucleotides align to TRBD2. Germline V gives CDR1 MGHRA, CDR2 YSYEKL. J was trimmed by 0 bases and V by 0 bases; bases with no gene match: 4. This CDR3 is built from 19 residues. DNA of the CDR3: TGCGCCAGCAGCCAAGACGGTAGCGGGGGGGTCTCTGGGGCCAACGTCCTGACTTTC. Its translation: CASSQDGSGGVSGANVLTF.

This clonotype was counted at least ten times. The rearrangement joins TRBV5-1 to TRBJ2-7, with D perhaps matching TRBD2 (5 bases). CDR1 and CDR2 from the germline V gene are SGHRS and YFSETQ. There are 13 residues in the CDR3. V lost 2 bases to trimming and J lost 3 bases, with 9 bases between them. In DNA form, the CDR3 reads TGCGCCAGCAGCTTCGTCGGGGACTACGAGCAGTACTTC. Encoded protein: CASSFVGDYEQYF.

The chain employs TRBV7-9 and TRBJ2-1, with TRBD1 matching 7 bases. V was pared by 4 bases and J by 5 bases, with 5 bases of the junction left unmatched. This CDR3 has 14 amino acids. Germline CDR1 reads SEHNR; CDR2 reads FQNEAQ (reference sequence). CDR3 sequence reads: CASSWTGTHNEQFF. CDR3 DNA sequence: TGTGCCAGCAGCTGGACAGGTACCCACAATGAGCAGTTCTTC.

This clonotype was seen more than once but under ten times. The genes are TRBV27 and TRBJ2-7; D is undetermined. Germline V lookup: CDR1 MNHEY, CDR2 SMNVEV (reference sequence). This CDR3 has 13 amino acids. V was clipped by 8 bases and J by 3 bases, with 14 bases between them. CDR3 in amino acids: CASAITGLYEQYF. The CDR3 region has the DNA TGTGCCAGCGCCATCACGGGCCTCTACGAGCAGTACTTC.

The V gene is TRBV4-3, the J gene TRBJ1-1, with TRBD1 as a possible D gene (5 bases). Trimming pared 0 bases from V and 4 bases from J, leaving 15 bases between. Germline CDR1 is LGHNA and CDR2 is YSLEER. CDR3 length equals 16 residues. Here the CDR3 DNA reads TGCGCCAGCAGCCAAGAAGGTGAGGGGCCGTTCACTGAAGCTTTCTTT. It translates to CASSQEGEGPFTEAFF.

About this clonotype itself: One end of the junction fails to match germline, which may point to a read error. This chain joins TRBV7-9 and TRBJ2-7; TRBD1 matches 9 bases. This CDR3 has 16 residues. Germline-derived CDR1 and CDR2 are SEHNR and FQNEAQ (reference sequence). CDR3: CTSSSRKGQGPHEQYF. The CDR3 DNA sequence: TGTACCAGCAGCTCCCGCAAGGGACAGGGTCCACACGAGCAGTACTTC.

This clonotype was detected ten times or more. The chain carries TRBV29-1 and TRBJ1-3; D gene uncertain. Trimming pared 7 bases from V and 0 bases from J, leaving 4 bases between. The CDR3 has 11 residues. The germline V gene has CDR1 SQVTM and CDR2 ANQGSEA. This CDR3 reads CSANSGNTIYF. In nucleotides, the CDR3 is TGCAGCGCTAACTCTGGAAACACCATATATTTT.

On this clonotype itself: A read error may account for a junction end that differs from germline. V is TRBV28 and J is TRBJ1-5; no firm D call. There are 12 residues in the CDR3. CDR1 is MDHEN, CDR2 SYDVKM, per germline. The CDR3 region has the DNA TGTGCCAGCAGTCCGACCAATCAGCCCCAGCAGTTT. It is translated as CASSPTNQPQQF. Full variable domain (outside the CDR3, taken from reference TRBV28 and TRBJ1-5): DVKVTQSSRYLVKRTGEKVFLECVQDMDHENMFWYRQDPGLGLRLIYFSYDVKMKEKGDIPEGYSVSREKKERFSLILESASTNQTSMYLCASSPTNQPQQFGDGTRLSIL.